Below are 15 T cell receptor beta chains sequenced from a single sample in a study of blood T cell repertoires in COVID-19. Generated by immunoSEQ multiplex PCR, the TCRdb table keeps only in-frame clones and is missing some. Counted here are approximately 27,000 clones, approximately 94% occurring once; the ten biggest clones make up about 4.1%. Sequencing was performed on peripheral blood. The receptors here all came from a human donor with active COVID-19. The donor label of this sample is uncertain.

The V and J genes are TRBV11-3 and TRBJ2-1; TRBD2 agrees at 11 bases. Germline V CDR1 and CDR2: SGHNT, YENEEA. V was clipped by 5 bases and J by 2 bases; unmatched bases: 11. This CDR3 comprises 18 residues. The CDR3 DNA reads TGTGCCAGCAGCCCCAGACTAGCGGGAAAGGCCCCCTACAATGAGCAGTTCTTC. Its translation is CASSPRLAGKAPYNEQFF.

The V call is TRBV19, the J call TRBJ2-2, with TRBD2 matching over 15 bases. J lost 6 bases, V lost 7 bases, and 15 bases had no gene match. The CDR3 covers 19 residues. The germline CDR1 and CDR2 sequences are LNHDA and SQIVND (reference sequence). CDR3 sequence: CASNMGGTSGRPPAGELFF. Written as DNA, the CDR3 is TGTGCCAGTAATATGGGGGGGACTAGCGGGAGGCCCCCCGCCGGGGAGCTGTTTTTT.

The chain combines TRBV30 with TRBJ2-3; D is unresolved. Germline CDR1 is GTSNPN and CDR2 is SVGIG (reference sequence). Trimming took off 3 bases at V and 2 bases at J, with 9 bases between the two ends. CDR3 length: 13 amino acids. CDR3 in amino acids: CAWSTRNTDTQYF. CDR3 coding DNA: TGTGCCTGGAGCACCAGAAACACAGATACGCAGTATTTT.

The rearrangement links TRBV7-7 to TRBJ2-5; 7 nucleotides agree with TRBD2. CDR1 SSHAT and CDR2 FNYEAQ come from the germline V gene (reference sequence). Trimming at V came to 0 bases and at J to 5 bases, leaving 6 bases not matched to a gene. This CDR3 has 15 residues. The CDR3 spells CASSLAGRVRETQYF. As DNA, the CDR3 is TGTGCCAGCAGCTTAGCGGGGAGGGTGCGGGAGACCCAGTACTTC. Variable domain in full (rest from reference TRBV7-7 and TRBJ2-5): GAGVSQSPRYKVTKRGQDVTLRCDPISSHATLYWYQQALGQGPEFLTYFNYEAQPDKSGLPSDRFSAERPEGSISTLTIQRTEQRDSAMYRCASSLAGRVRETQYFGPGTRLLVL.

CDR3 DNA sequence: TGTGCCAGCAGCTTAGACCCACAGGGGGCCTACGAGCAGTACTTC. It is translated as CASSLDPQGAYEQYF. V is TRBV11-2 and J is TRBJ2-7; TRBD1 agrees at 8 bases. This CDR3 has 15 residues. Germline-derived CDR1 and CDR2 are SGHAT and FQNNGV. Losses at the gene ends were 0 bases for V and 2 bases for J; bases not matched to a gene: 3.

CDR3 loop: CASSLRVLETQYF. CDR3 bases: TGTGCCAGCAGCTTACGGGTTTTAGAGACCCAGTACTTC. The chain couples TRBV11-3 to TRBJ2-5; D unclear. Germline lookup yields CDR1 SGHNT and CDR2 YENEEA. CDR3 length equals 13 residues. Trimming shortened V by 2 bases and J by 4 bases, and 8 bases separated the two germline ends.

The chain has TRBV2 and TRBJ1-1; D not certain. V was cut by 2 bases and J by 0 bases, with 7 bases left in between. There are 14 residues in the CDR3. The germline gives CDR1 SNHLY, CDR2 FYNNEI. CDR3: CASSELVMNTEAFF. The CDR3 region has the DNA TGTGCCAGCAGTGAACTAGTCATGAACACTGAAGCTTTCTTT.

V and J are TRBV9 and TRBJ2-2, with D maybe TRBD2 (7 bases). The CDR3 runs to 17 residues. In germline, CDR1 is SGDLS, CDR2 YYNGEE. Trimming shortened V by 0 bases and J by 0 bases, and 12 bases separated the two germline ends. The CDR3 coding sequence is TGTGCCAGCAGCGTAGTTGGGGGGGCCCCGAACACCGGGGAGCTGTTTTTT. Its translation is CASSVVGGAPNTGELFF.

The genes are TRBV11-3 and TRBJ2-2; TRBD2 matches 8 bases. The length of the CDR3 is 15 residues. Germline V CDR1 and CDR2: SGHNT, YENEEA. The V gene end was trimmed by 1 base and the J gene end by 4 bases; junction bases not matched to a gene: 2. The CDR3 spells CASSLGGLVTGELFF. CDR3 nucleotide sequence: TGTGCCAGCAGCTTAGGGGGACTAGTCACCGGGGAGCTGTTTTTT.

CDR3 in amino acids: CASSLTGFKQYF. The DNA of the CDR3 is TGTGCCAGCAGTTTGACAGGGTTTAAGCAGTACTTC. V and J are TRBV6-5 and TRBJ2-7; 7 positions agree with TRBD1. Trimming cost V 4 bases and J 8 bases; bases outside gene matches: 5. CDR1 MNHEY and CDR2 SVGAGI come from the germline V gene. The CDR3 is made up of 12 amino acids.

CDR3 nucleotides: TGTGCCAGCAGTTTCCCGAGGTCAGCGAGCACCGGGGAGCTGTTTTTT. It yields the protein CASSFPRSASTGELFF. The chain recombines TRBV27 with TRBJ2-2; no clear D gene. CDR3 size: 16 residues. V was cut by 3 bases and J by 4 bases, with 15 bases left in between. From germline, CDR1 is MNHEY and CDR2 SMNVEV (reference sequence).

The chain combines TRBV24-1 with TRBJ1-4; 7 bases match TRBD1. The CDR3 runs to 21 residues. V shed 0 bases and J 7 bases; nucleotides not matched to a gene: 22. In germline, CDR1 is KGHDR, CDR2 SFDVKD. Written as DNA, the CDR3 is TGTGCCACCAGTGATTTGAAGGGGGCCGAGGGTGATGGTCTGGGGGGTGAAAAACTGTTTTTT. Encoded protein: CATSDLKGAEGDGLGGEKLFF.

This clone was detected once. V and J are TRBV5-1 and TRBJ2-6; 7 nucleotides match TRBD1. The CDR3 is 15 amino acids. CDR1 and CDR2 from the germline V gene are SGHRS and YFSETQ. V trimming: 3 bases; J trimming: 2 bases; junction bases outside the gene matches: 2. The CDR3, as DNA: TGCGCCAGCAGCTGGGGGACAGCTGGGGCCAACGTCCTGACTTTC. Translated, it gives CASSWGTAGANVLTF.

CDR3 DNA: TGTGCCAGCAGCTTAGTCGGGACTAGCGGAGATACGCAGTATTTT. It yields the protein CASSLVGTSGDTQYF. This rearrangement joins TRBV7-6 to TRBJ2-3; 11 bases line up with TRBD2. The CDR3 consists of 15 residues. J gave up 5 bases and V 1 base, and 2 bases lay outside the gene matches. Germline assignment: CDR1 SGHVS and CDR2 FNYEAQ.

V and J are TRBV4-1 and TRBJ2-5, with D possibly being TRBD2 (5 bases). From germline, CDR1 is MGHRA and CDR2 YSYEKL. This CDR3 has 17 amino acids. The V end was cut by 0 bases, the J end by 3 bases, with 17 bases between. The CDR3 reads CASSQDHPAGKKETQYF. Written as DNA, the CDR3 is TGCGCCAGCAGCCAAGACCACCCGGCCGGGAAAAAAGAGACCCAGTACTTC.